The 30 T cell receptor beta chains below all came from one sample that was sequenced in a study of T cells in Graves' hyperthyroidism and ophthalmopathy. Amplified regions were TCR beta CDR3 sequences from RNA transcripts. A first-round RT-PCR of the TCR CDR3 used the HTBI primer set. TCRdb re-analysed the multiplex PCR reads in MiXCR, keeping a single row per CDR3 protein. Of 550,000 to 600,000 distinct CDR3 sequences listed, approximately 14% are singletons. The material sequenced was blood. The receptors here all came from a woman under 30 with Graves' ophthalmopathy.

The table lists this clonotype with many counts. The J gene is TRBJ1-6, the V gene TRBV12-3 or TRBV12-4; 7 positions match TRBD1. The V segment lost 5 bases and the J segment 9 bases; nucleotides outside the gene matches: 13. The CDR3 loop spans 16 amino acids. CDR3 sequence: CASSLGLGRGRSPLHF. The CDR3 DNA reads TGTGCCAGCAGTCTTGGGTTGGGAAGGGGGCGTTCACCCCTCCACTTT.

This clonotype was observed at least ten times. The chain uses TRBV2 and TRBJ1-2; D is unclear. CDR1 is SNHLY, CDR2 FYNNEI, per germline. Trimming pared 1 base from V and 4 bases from J, leaving 4 bases between. The CDR3 runs to 12 residues. The CDR3 is CASSEVGYGYTF. In DNA form, the CDR3 reads TGTGCCAGCAGTGAAGTAGGCTATGGCTACACCTTC.

The chain has TRBV6-1 and TRBJ2-7, with D tentatively TRBD1 or TRBD2 (7 bases each). The CDR3 loop spans 13 amino acids. In germline, CDR1 is MNHNS, CDR2 SASEGT. V was trimmed by 10 bases and J by 6 bases, leaving 19 bases between them. The DNA of the CDR3 is TGTGCCACCACTATAGGGGGCGGGGGCGAGCAGTACTTC. Translating it yields CATTIGGGGEQYF.

This clonotype has at least ten counts. The gene calls are TRBV4-1 and TRBJ1-4; possible D gene TRBD1, 5 bases. CDR1 is MGHRA and CDR2 is YSYEKL in the germline V gene. The CDR3 is 14 residues long. Trimming shortened V by 0 bases and J by 8 bases, and 10 bases separated the two germline ends. CDR3 bases: TGCGCCAGCAGCCAAGATGGATCAGGGGAAAAACTGTTTTTT. Translation gives CASSQDGSGEKLFF.

The chain employs TRBV27 and TRBJ2-2, with TRBD2 identical over 8 bases. Germline loops: CDR1 MNHEY, CDR2 SMNVEV (reference sequence). The J segment lost 4 bases and the V segment lost 5 bases, leaving 9 bases of the junction unmatched. This CDR3 comprises 16 residues. The CDR3 protein is CASSPQVLAVTGELFF. CDR3 nucleotide sequence: TGTGCCAGCAGTCCCCAGGTACTAGCGGTCACCGGGGAGCTGTTTTTT.

This clonotype was detected many times. The genes are TRBV20-1 and TRBJ2-7, with unresolved D. V dropped 3 bases and J dropped 3 bases, with 18 bases sitting between them. The CDR3 length is 15 residues. Per germline, CDR1 DFQATT and CDR2 SNEGSKA (reference sequence). The DNA for the CDR3 is TGCAGTGCTAGCGAGGCTCCCGGCAGTGACTACGAGCAGTACTTC. It yields the protein CSASEAPGSDYEQYF.

This clonotype was seen repeatedly, ten times or more. The J gene is TRBJ1-2, the V gene TRBV2; a weak D match, TRBD1 (5 bases). This CDR3 is built from 15 residues. V was clipped by 4 bases and J by 0 bases, with 12 bases between them. Germline V CDR1 and CDR2: SNHLY, FYNNEI. In DNA form, the CDR3 reads TGTGCCAGCAGTGTGTCCGGGGGGGCTAACTATGGCTACACCTTC. This codes for CASSVSGGANYGYTF.

This clonotype has only a few counts. The V call is TRBV20-1, the J call TRBJ2-1, with 14 nucleotides matching TRBD2. The CDR3 sequence is 15 residues long. J gave up 6 bases and V 7 bases, and 8 bases lay outside the gene matches. The germline CDR1 and CDR2 sequences are DFQATT and SNEGSKA (reference sequence). This chain's CDR3 is CSVPGLAGEFNEQFF. DNA of the CDR3: TGCAGTGTTCCGGGACTAGCGGGAGAGTTCAATGAGCAGTTCTTC.

The chain links TRBV28 to TRBJ2-3; 13 positions match TRBD2. Germline assignment: CDR1 MDHEN and CDR2 SYDVKM. J gave up 5 bases and V 6 bases, and 14 bases lay outside the gene matches. The CDR3 runs to 18 residues. The CDR3 is CASSHGTSGVGRRDTQYF. The CDR3 coding sequence is TGTGCCAGCAGCCACGGGACTAGCGGGGTCGGCCGGCGAGATACGCAGTATTTT.

This clonotype was seen ten or more times. CDR3 amino acids: CAWSVVSRHPYGYTF. The CDR3 bases are TGTGCCTGGAGTGTAGTCAGCCGGCACCCTTATGGCTACACCTTC. This chain connects TRBV30 to TRBJ1-2; D is ambiguous. The CDR3 contains 15 residues. V shed 0 bases and J shed 5 bases, with 16 bases lying between them. Germline-derived CDR1 and CDR2 are GTSNPN and SVGIG (reference sequence). The full variable domain, in which reference TRBV30 and TRBJ1-2 provide the parts outside the CDR3, is SQTIHQWPATLVQPVGSPLSLECTVEGTSNPNLYWYRQAAGRGLQLLFYSVGIGQISSEVPQNLSASRPQDRQFILSSKKLLLSDSGFYLCAWSVVSRHPYGYTFGSGTRLTVV.

This clonotype was found many times. V gene TRBV6-1 combines with J gene TRBJ2-5, with D possibly called TRBD1 or TRBD2 (6 bases each). Trimming cost V 6 bases and J 2 bases, with 16 bases left between them. The CDR3 covers 15 residues. Germline CDR1 MNHNS, CDR2 SASEGT. The CDR3 here is CASSDDGGTQETQYF. The CDR3 DNA reads as TGTGCCAGCAGCGACGACGGAGGGACACAAGAGACCCAGTACTTC.

This clonotype showed up just a few times. The chain uses TRBV6-1 and TRBJ1-3; 7 bases fit TRBD1. CDR1 is MNHNS and CDR2 is SASEGT in the germline V gene. The CDR3 totals 15 residues. The V and J ends lost 4 bases and 0 bases, in that order; junction bases with no gene match: 3. CDR3 region: CASSVSGGSGNTIYF. CDR3 in DNA: TGTGCCAGCAGTGTATCAGGGGGCTCTGGAAACACCATATATTTT.

The table lists this clonotype with many counts. The chain combines TRBV6-2 or TRBV6-3 with TRBJ2-1; 9 bases are a match to TRBD2. This CDR3 has 18 residues. V shed 5 bases and J 4 bases; nucleotides not matched to a gene: 15. The germline CDR1 and CDR2 sequences are MNHEY and SVGEGT. CDR3 sequence (DNA): TGTGCCAGCAGTGACCGGGACAGACATGGACTAGCGTACAATGAGCAGTTCTTC. It codes for CASSDRDRHGLAYNEQFF.

This clonotype was picked up many times. V is TRBV7-8 and J is TRBJ2-7; 7 bases fit TRBD2. The trim removed 4 bases at V and 4 bases at J, leaving 19 bases unmatched. This CDR3 is 18 amino acids long. Germline values: CDR1 SGHVS, CDR2 FQNEAQ. The CDR3 protein is CASSSRNSWREISYEQYF. The CDR3 DNA reads as TGTGCCAGCAGCTCGAGAAATTCGTGGCGGGAGATATCGTACGAGCAGTACTTC.

On this clonotype itself: This may be a read error: a much more frequent sequence differs by one nucleotide. The V and J genes are TRBV2 and TRBJ1-4; D unclear. This CDR3 has 13 residues. Trimming left V 10 bases short and J 8 bases short, with 17 bases between. CDR1 is SNHLY and CDR2 is FYNNEI in the germline V gene. The DNA of the CDR3 is TGTGCCACCCAGGACCCGGACCAAGAAAAACTGTTTTTT. Its protein product is CATQDPDQEKLFF.

This clonotype was observed at least ten times. The chain uses TRBV30 and TRBJ1-1; D possibly corresponds to TRBD1 (6 bases). This CDR3 contains 14 residues. Germline V gene data show CDR1 as GTSNPN and CDR2 as SVGIG (reference sequence). V was pared by 5 bases and J by 1 base, with 14 bases between. The CDR3 nucleotides are TGTGCCTGGGGTTCGACAGGCCCGAACACTGAAGCTTTCTTT. This codes for CAWGSTGPNTEAFF.

This sequence joins TRBV19 and TRBJ2-7; 11 bases are shared with TRBD2. From germline, CDR1 is LNHDA and CDR2 SQIVND (reference sequence). The CDR3 spans 16 residues. J lost 7 bases, V lost 3 bases, and 11 bases had no gene match. The CDR3 reads CASSMHRLAGYNEQYF. The CDR3 bases are TGTGCCAGTAGTATGCACCGACTAGCGGGGTACAATGAGCAGTACTTC.

Turning to this clonotype: At one end the junction does not follow the germline gene, possibly because of a read error. The chain uses TRBV7-9 and TRBJ2-2; D is perhaps TRBD1 (6 bases). Germline V gene sequence: CDR1 SEHNR, CDR2 FQNEAQ (reference sequence). The length of the CDR3 is 12 residues. DNA of the CDR3: TGTGCCAGCCCGACAGGTACCGGGGAGCTGCTTTTT. It encodes CASPTGTGELLF. Full variable domain (outside the CDR3, taken from reference TRBV7-9 and TRBJ2-2): DTGVSQNPRHKITKRGQNVTFRCDPISEHNRLYWYRQTLGQGPEFLTYFQNEAQLEKSRLLSDRFSAERPKGSFSTLEIQRTEQGDSAMYLCASPTGTGELLFGEGSRLTVL.

The chain carries TRBV19 and TRBJ1-3; D is unclear. V gave up 7 bases and J gave up 0 bases, with 16 bases separating them. The germline CDR1 and CDR2 sequences are LNHDA and SQIVND (reference sequence). CDR3 size: 16 residues. The CDR3 loop is CASTEDSAPSGNTIYF. For the CDR3, the DNA is TGTGCCAGTACGGAGGATTCAGCTCCCTCTGGAAACACCATATATTTT.

The gene calls are TRBV28 and TRBJ1-1; D is undetermined. Trimming took off 8 bases at V and 1 base at J, with 11 bases between the two ends. The CDR3 consists of 13 residues. Germline CDR1 reads MDHEN; CDR2 reads SYDVKM. The CDR3 loop reads CASEGHENTEAFF. The CDR3 nucleotides read TGTGCCAGCGAAGGTCACGAGAACACTGAAGCTTTCTTT.

There are a few counts of this clonotype. This may arise from a read error, as a much more abundant clone is one base away. Here the CDR3 reads CATSVGGGNQPQHF. CDR3 coding DNA: TGTGCCACCAGTGTGGGGGGGGGCAATCAGCCCCAGCATTTT. The chain uses TRBV24-1 and TRBJ1-5; maybe TRBD1 (5 bases). V was cut by 5 bases and J by 2 bases, with 9 bases left in between. Germline V gene lookup returns CDR1 KGHDR and CDR2 SFDVKD. The CDR3 extends over 14 amino acids.

V gene TRBV14 combines with J gene TRBJ2-1; the match to TRBD2 covers 7 bases. CDR3 length equals 17 residues. Trimming at V came to 2 bases and at J to 4 bases, leaving 11 bases not matched to a gene. From germline, CDR1 is SGHDN and CDR2 FVKESK. CDR3 protein: CASSQIVWLAAYNEQFF. The CDR3 bases are TGTGCCAGCAGCCAAATTGTGTGGCTAGCGGCATACAATGAGCAGTTCTTC.

This clonotype was seen many times. The chain couples TRBV27 to TRBJ1-1; no clear D gene. CDR1 MNHEY and CDR2 SMNVEV come from the germline V gene (reference sequence). The CDR3 is 13 amino acids. V gave up 4 bases and J gave up 4 bases, with 10 bases separating them. CDR3 amino acids: CASSWTSSTEAFF. The CDR3 DNA reads TGTGCCAGCAGTTGGACCTCGAGCACTGAAGCTTTCTTT.

This clonotype was observed many times. The chain combines TRBV2 with TRBJ2-3, with D unclear. The CDR3 extends over 13 amino acids. The V end was cut by 6 bases, the J end by 2 bases, with 9 bases between. CDR1 and CDR2 (germline): SNHLY, FYNNEI. The CDR3 loop is CASRATFTDTQYF. CDR3 nucleotides: TGTGCCAGCAGGGCGACTTTCACAGATACGCAGTATTTT.

This clonotype has a handful of counts. The chain carries TRBV6-1 and TRBJ2-2; TRBD2 aligns across 14 bases. This CDR3 contains 13 residues. V was pared by 6 bases and J by 10 bases, with 1 base of the junction left unmatched. CDR1 is MNHNS, CDR2 SASEGT, per germline. The CDR3 bases are TGTGCCAGCAGGGGACTAGCGGGAGCGGAGCTGTTTTTT. Translated, it gives CASRGLAGAELFF.

The chain employs TRBV11-2 and TRBJ2-2, with D perhaps matching TRBD2 (7 bases). The length of the CDR3 is 14 residues. V was clipped by 3 bases and J by 7 bases, with 12 bases between them. CDR1 SGHAT and CDR2 FQNNGV come from the germline V gene. The CDR3 bases are TGTGCCAGCAGCTTGCAGGGGAGGGGCGGGGAGCTGTTTTTT. This encodes CASSLQGRGGELFF.

The CDR3 spells CAWSLGVQETQYF. The CDR3 DNA is TGTGCCTGGAGTCTCGGGGTCCAAGAGACCCAGTACTTC. The chain recombines TRBV30 with TRBJ2-5; D is perhaps TRBD2 (5 bases). This CDR3 contains 13 residues. Per the germline V gene, CDR1 is GTSNPN and CDR2 is SVGIG (reference sequence). Trimming removed 2 bases at V and 1 base at J, with 8 bases between.

This clonotype was observed at least ten times. The rearrangement links TRBV7-8 to TRBJ2-5; 7 nucleotides match TRBD1. Germline V lookup: CDR1 SGHVS, CDR2 FQNEAQ. The CDR3 consists of 15 residues. Unmatched junction bases numbered 7, after V lost 4 bases and J lost 2 bases. The CDR3, as DNA: TGTGCCAGCAGCTGGAGACAGGGTAATCAAGAGACCCAGTACTTC. This codes for CASSWRQGNQETQYF.

This clonotype was recorded once. The rearrangement uses TRBV4-1 and TRBJ2-1; tentative D call: TRBD2 (6 bases). This CDR3 spans 16 amino acids. The germline CDR1 and CDR2 sequences are MGHRA and YSYEKL. Trimming stripped 1 base from V and 2 bases from J, with 12 bases between. CDR3 DNA sequence: TGCGCCAGCAGCCAAGTTCGGGAGACAACCTACAATGAGCAGTTCTTC. Its protein is CASSQVRETTYNEQFF.

This clonotype was counted at least ten times. V gene TRBV7-2 combines with J gene TRBJ2-1; D perhaps matches TRBD2 (5 bases). The CDR3 has 17 amino acids. Trimming shortened V by 0 bases and J by 1 base, and 13 bases separated the two germline ends. Per the germline V gene, CDR1 is SGHTA and CDR2 is FQGNSA. CDR3 in DNA: TGTGCCAGCAGCTTAGCCTCCGGGGTACCGTCCTACAATGAGCAGTTCTTC. Protein product: CASSLASGVPSYNEQFF.